This T cell receptor (beta chain) was identified during a study of spatial heterogeneity in lung cancer. Study conclusions and caveats: It was found that expanded intratumoral alpha and beta TCR counts tracked tumor mutation counts.

As to time point: sample taken at primary tumor resection. This CDR3 is 14 amino acids long. Germline V gives CDR1 SGHRS, CDR2 YFSETQ. V was clipped by 7 bases and J by 8 bases; unmatched bases: 9. This clonotype has a count of ten or more. The target antigen is unknown. MiXCR was run by TCRdb on the 5' RACE reads, yielding one entry per CDR3 protein. Found here are some 5,000 distinct CDR3 sequences, approximately 27% of them singletons; the top ten hold 23%. The sample here was lung tumor tissue, taken at surgery. This TCR was sampled from a male donor with early-stage non-small cell lung cancer. This chain uses TRBV5-1 with TRBJ2-1; 10 bases align to TRBD2. CDR3 residues: CASQPTGTSDEQFF. The CDR3 nucleotides are TGCGCCAGCCAACCGACTGGGACTAGCGATGAGCAGTTCTTC.